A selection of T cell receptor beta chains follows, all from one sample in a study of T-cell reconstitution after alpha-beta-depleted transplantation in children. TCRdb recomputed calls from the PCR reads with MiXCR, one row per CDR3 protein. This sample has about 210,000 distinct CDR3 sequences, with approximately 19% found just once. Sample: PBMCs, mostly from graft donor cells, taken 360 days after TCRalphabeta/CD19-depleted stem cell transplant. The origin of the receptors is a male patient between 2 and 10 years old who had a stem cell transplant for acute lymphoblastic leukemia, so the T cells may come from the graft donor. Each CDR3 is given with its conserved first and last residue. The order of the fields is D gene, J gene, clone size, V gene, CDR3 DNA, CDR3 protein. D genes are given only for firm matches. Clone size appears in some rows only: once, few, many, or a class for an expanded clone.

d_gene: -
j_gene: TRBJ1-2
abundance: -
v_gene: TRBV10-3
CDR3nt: TGTGCCATCAGTGAGGACACCAATGGCTACACCTTC
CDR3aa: CAISEDTNGYTF

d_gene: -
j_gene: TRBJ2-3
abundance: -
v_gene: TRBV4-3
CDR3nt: TGCGCCAGCAGCCAGGGGACCCCCGGGGCGCAGTATTTT
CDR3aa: CASSQGTPGAQYF

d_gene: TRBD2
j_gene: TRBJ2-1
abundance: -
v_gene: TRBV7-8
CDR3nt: TGTGCCAGCAGAGCTAGCGGGGGGGAGAACTACAATGAGCAGTTCTTC
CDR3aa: CASRASGGENYNEQFF

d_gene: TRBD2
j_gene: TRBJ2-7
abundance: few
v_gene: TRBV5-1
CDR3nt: TGCGCCAGCGGCGGGGGGCTGCCTTCCGAGCAGTACTTC
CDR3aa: CASGGGLPSEQYF

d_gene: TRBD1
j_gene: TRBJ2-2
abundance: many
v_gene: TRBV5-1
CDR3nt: TGCGCCAGCAGCTTCGGGGACAGGGACACCGGGGAGCTGTTTTTT
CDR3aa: CASSFGDRDTGELFF

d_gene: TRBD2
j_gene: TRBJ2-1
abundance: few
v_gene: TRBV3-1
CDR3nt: TGTGCCAGCAGCCCCACGACTAGCGGGTACAATGAGCAGTTCTTC
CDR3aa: CASSPTTSGYNEQFF

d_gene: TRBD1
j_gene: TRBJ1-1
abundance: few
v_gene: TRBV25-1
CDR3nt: TGTGCCAGCAGTGAATTGGGGGGTCACAGGGGATCCACTGAAGCTTTCTTT
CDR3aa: CASSELGGHRGSTEAFF

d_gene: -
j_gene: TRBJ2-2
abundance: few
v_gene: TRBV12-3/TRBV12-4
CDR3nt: TGTGCCAGCAGGAACACCGTAAACACCGGGGAGCTGTTTTTT
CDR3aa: CASRNTVNTGELFF

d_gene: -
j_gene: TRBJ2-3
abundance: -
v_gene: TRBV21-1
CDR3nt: TGTGCCAGCACCGAAAGGGTCCATCTACGGGGAAGAGATACGCAGTATTTT
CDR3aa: CASTERVHLRGRDTQYF

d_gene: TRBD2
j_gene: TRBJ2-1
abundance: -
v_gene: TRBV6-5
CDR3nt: TGTGCCAGCAGTAGGCCCCTAGCGGGGGGAAACAATGAGCAGTTCTTC
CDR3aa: CASSRPLAGGNNEQFF

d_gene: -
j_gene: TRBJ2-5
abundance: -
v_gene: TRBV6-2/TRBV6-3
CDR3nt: TGTGCCAGCAGTTACCCGAGGGGGGGAGTTGAAGAGACCCAGTACTTC
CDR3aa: CASSYPRGGVEETQYF

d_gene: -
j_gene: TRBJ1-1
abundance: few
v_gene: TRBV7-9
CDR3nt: TGTGCCAGCAGTCCTGCCTCGAACACTGAAGCTTTCTTT
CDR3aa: CASSPASNTEAFF

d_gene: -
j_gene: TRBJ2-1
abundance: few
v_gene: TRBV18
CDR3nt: TGTGCCAGCTCACCAAGACAGAACAATGAGCAGTTCTTC
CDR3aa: CASSPRQNNEQFF

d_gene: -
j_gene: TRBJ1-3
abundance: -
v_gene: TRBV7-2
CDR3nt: TGTGCCAGCAGCCCCGTAACCGGAAACACCATATATTTT
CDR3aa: CASSPVTGNTIYF

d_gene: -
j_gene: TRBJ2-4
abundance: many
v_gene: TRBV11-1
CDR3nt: TGTGCCAGCAGCTTAGCGGGCAGGGGAAACATTCAGTACTTC
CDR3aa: CASSLAGRGNIQYF

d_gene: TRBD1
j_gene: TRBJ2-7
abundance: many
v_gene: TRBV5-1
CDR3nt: TGCGCCAGCAGCTCTGGACAGGGGGTCGAATACGAGCAGTACTTC
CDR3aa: CASSSGQGVEYEQYF

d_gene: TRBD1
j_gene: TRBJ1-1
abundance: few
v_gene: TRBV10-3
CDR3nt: TGTGCCATCAGACAGGGGATGAGCACTGAAGCTTTCTTT
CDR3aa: CAIRQGMSTEAFF

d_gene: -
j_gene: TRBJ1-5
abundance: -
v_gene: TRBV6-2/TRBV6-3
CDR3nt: TGTGCCAGCAGTCCGCGTTTGCCGGGGTCGGGCAATCAGCCCCAGCATTTT
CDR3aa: CASSPRLPGSGNQPQHF

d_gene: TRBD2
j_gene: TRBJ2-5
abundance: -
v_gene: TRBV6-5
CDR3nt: TGTGCCAGCAGTTACCGGGACTATCAAGAGGCCCAGTACTTC
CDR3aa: CASSYRDYQEAQYF

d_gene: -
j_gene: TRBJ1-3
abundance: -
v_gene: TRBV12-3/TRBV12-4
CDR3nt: TGTGCCAGCAGTTGGGGGGCTGGAAACACCATATATTTT
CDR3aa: CASSWGAGNTIYF

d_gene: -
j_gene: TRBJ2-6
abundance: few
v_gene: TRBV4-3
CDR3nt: TGCGCCAGCAGCCCAGAGGCCTCTGGGGCCAACGTCCTGACTTTC
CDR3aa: CASSPEASGANVLTF

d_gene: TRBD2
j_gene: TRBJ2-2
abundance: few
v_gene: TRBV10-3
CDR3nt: TGTGCCATTAGGACTAGTCTCGCCGGGGAGCTGTTTTTT
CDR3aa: CAIRTSLAGELFF

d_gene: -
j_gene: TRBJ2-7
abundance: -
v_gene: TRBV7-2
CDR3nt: TGTGCCAGCAGCAGAACCGGGGACGAGCAGTACTTC
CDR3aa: CASSRTGDEQYF

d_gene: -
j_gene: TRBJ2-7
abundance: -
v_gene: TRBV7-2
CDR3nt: TGTGCCAGCAGCTTAACGCTGGTCCAGGACGATTCTTACGAGCAGTACTTC
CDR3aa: CASSLTLVQDDSYEQYF

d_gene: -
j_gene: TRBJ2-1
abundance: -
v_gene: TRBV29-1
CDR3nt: TGCAGCGTTGAAAAGGGGACCTTC
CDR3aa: CSVEKGTF

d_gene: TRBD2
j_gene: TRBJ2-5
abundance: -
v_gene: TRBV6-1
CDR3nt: TGTGCCAGCACCTCGATGGCTAGCGGGGCGTTTACCCGAGAGACCCAGTACTTC
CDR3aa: CASTSMASGAFTRETQYF

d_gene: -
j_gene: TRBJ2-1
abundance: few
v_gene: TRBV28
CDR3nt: TGTGCCAGCAGTTTAGTTTCCGGGTTCGATGAGCAGTTCTTC
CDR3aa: CASSLVSGFDEQFF

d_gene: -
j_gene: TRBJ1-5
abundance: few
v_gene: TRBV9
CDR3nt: TGTGCCAGCAGCCCTGACAGCTTGGGGCCCCAGCATTTT
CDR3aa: CASSPDSLGPQHF

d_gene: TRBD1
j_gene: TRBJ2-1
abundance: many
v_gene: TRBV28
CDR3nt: TGTGCCAGCAGCCCGGACAGGACCTACAATGAGCAGTTCTTC
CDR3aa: CASSPDRTYNEQFF

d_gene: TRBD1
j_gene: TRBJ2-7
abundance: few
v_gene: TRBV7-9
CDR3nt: TGTGCCAGCAGCTCCTACAGGGGGGATCCTTACGAGCAGTACTTC
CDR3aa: CASSSYRGDPYEQYF